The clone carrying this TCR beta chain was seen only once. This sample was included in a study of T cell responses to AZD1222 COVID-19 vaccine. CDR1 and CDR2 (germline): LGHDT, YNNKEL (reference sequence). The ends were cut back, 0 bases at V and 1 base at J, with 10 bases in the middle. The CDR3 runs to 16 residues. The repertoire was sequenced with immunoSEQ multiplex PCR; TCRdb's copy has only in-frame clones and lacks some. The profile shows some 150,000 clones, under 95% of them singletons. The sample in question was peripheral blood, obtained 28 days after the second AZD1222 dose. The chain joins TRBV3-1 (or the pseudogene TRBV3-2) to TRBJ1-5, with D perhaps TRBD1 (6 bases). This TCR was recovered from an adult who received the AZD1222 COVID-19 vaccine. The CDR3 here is CASSQDRGGSNQPQHF. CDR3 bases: TGTGCCAGCAGCCAAGACAGGGGAGGGAGCAATCAGCCCCAGCATTTT.